This section outlines one TCR beta chain sequence together with its context. Its cognate antigen has yet to be identified. Per-base qualities were not stored, and no clone one base away is much larger. Per the publication, the time point label means: about 28 days (+/-7) after the second vaccine dose. AZD1222 recipients whose second dose came at about 4 weeks and those whose second dose came at about 12 weeks were combined into one group, since spike-specific TCR depth and breadth did not differ between the two schedules. The vaccinee samples were drawn from two UK trials, COV001 and COV002, one of which was a single-blind randomized controlled phase 2/3 trial testing AZD1222 (ChAdOx1 nCoV-19) in healthy adults. For TCRbeta chain sequencing, PBMC samples from trial participants were taken at day 0 and at day 28 after the second dose. V is cut back by 5 bases and J by 3 bases, with 11 bases in the junction unmatched. The CDR3 starts with the cysteine, ends with the phenylalanine, and has 15 residues. Only the CDR3 DNA is retained, 45 bases long and in frame from the first base. The germline V gene (reference sequence) supplies CDR1 GTSNPN and CDR2 SVGIG.

The CDR3 regions of human TCRbeta chains were subjected to immunosequencing. In the source study's methods: Repertoire TCRs were checked for matches against a reference library of SARS-CoV-2-specific TCRs that had been generated using the MIRA antigen-specificity platform. Breadth was defined as the fraction of unique TCRs that were SARS-CoV-2-associated, and depth was defined as the fraction of total T cells that were SARS-CoV-2-associated. Using the MIRA data, every spike-specific TCR was mapped to the spike region that the TCR reacted to and assigned to either a CD4 or a CD8 class. Log10-transformed breadth and depth values were compared by one-way ANOVA with Sidak's multiple comparisons tests. TCRdb obtained this table from immuneACCESS and retained in-frame rearrangements with V and J assigned. These tables miss some clones; where compared with another copy, unresolved V genes account for less than half of the shortfall, and the remainder is unexplained. The V and J calls and the clone size are those of that table, but D and trimming were determined from the DNA. Recorded for this sample are about 82,000 clones; roughly 85% of them occurred a single time. Approximately 1.3% of the sample belongs to the ten largest clones.

The data derive from a study of T cell responses to AZD1222 COVID-19 vaccine (dated by TCRdb to about 2021). Looking at the study overall: A total of over 230 trial participants underwent TCR sequencing, of whom around 200 received two doses of AZD1222 and about 25 received two doses of the MenACWY control vaccine. Trial participants were enrolled by age into subgroups of 18-55, 56-69 and 70-plus years, and 148, 28 and 57 TCR-sequenced participants, respectively, were included in these subgroups. What the research found in general, with its limitations: The whole spike protein was spanned by vaccine-associated CD4 TCRs, and dominant responses were seen in regions 160-218 and 743-854. Conclusions about previously exposed vaccinees were limited because only six AZD1222 recipients were SARS-CoV-2 seropositive at baseline. A significant rise in spike-specific TCR breadth and depth was observed after two AZD1222 doses relative to day 0 and relative to MenACWY recipients. Epitopes outside the regions mutated in the B.1.351 and B.1.1.7 variants were reportedly recognized by nearly half of the unique spike-specific TCRs. In the small 56-69-year group, the increase in depth fell short of significance, most likely because of low power. Participants were mostly white British, with more females than males. The authors suggested clonal diversity may have been underestimated. Because no day 14 peak-response samples were available, the repertoires could be characterized only after the peak T cell response.

The clonotype was recovered from an adult who received the AZD1222 COVID-19 vaccine. This specimen consisted of peripheral blood, obtained 28 days after the second AZD1222 dose. In this chain, TRBV30 is recombined with TRBJ2-3, with 7 bases in between that match TRBD2. The DNA sequence is given as TGTGCCTGGGGGAGGGAACAGCGGATTACAGATACGCAGTATTTT. Its amino acids are CAWGREQRITDTQYF. The full variable domain, with segments outside the CDR3 supplied by the reference TRBV30 and TRBJ2-3 proteins, appears as SQTIHQWPATLVQPVGSPLSLECTVEGTSNPNLYWYRQAAGRGLQLLFYSVGIGQISSEVPQNLSASRPQDRQFILSSKKLLLSDSGFYLCAWGREQRITDTQYFGPGTRLTVL.